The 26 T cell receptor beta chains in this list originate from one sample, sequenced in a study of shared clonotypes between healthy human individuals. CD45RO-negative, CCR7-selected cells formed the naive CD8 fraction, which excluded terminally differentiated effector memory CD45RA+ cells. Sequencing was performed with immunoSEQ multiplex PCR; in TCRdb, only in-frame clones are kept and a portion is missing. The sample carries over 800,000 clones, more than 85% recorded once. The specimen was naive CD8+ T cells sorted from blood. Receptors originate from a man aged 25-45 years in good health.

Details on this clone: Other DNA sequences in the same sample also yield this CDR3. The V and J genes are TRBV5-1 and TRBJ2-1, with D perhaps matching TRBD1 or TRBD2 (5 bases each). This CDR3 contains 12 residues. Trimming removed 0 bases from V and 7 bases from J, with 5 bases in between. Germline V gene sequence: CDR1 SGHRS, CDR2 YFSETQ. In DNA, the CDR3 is TGCGCCAGCAGCTTGGGGGGGAATGAGCAGTTCTTC. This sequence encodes CASSLGGNEQFF.

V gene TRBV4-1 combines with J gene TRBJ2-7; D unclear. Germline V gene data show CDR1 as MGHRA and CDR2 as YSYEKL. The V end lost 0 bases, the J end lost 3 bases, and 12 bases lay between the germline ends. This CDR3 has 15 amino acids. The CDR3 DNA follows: TGCGCCAGCAGCCAAGATCAAAGCAAATACTACGAGCAGTACTTC. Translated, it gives CASSQDQSKYYEQYF.

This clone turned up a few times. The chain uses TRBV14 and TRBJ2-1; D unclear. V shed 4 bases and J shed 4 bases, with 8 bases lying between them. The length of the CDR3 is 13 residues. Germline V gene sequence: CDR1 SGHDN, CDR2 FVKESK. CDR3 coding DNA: TGTGCCAGCAGCCTGACTTATTACAATGAGCAGTTCTTC. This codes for CASSLTYYNEQFF.

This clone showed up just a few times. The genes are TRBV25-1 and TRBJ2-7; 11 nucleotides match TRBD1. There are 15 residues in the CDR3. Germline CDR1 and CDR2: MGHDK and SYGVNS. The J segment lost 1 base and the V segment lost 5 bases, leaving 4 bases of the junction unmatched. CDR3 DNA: TGTGCCAGCAGTTCCGGGACAGGGGGTTCCTACGAGCAGTACTTC. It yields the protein CASSSGTGGSYEQYF.

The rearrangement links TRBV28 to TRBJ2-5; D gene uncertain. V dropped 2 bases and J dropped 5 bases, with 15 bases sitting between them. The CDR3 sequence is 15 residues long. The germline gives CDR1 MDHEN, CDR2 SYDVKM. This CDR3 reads CASSLRAEDGETQYF. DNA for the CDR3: TGTGCCAGCAGTTTAAGGGCCGAGGATGGCGAGACCCAGTACTTC.

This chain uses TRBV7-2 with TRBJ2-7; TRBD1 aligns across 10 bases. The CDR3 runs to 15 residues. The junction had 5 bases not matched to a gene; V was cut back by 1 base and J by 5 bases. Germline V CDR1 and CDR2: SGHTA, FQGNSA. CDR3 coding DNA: TGTGCCAGCAGCTTAGGAGACAGGGGGCCCAACGAGCAGTACTTC. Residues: CASSLGDRGPNEQYF.

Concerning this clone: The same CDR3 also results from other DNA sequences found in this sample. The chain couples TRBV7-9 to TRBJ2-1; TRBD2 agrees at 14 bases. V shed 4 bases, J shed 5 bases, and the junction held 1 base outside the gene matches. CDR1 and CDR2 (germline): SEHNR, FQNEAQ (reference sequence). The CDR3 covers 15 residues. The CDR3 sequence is CASSSGLAGDNEQFF. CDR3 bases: TGTGCCAGCAGCTCGGGACTAGCGGGGGACAATGAGCAGTTCTTC. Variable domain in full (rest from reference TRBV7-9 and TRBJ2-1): DTGVSQNPRHKITKRGQNVTFRCDPISEHNRLYWYRQTLGQGPEFLTYFQNEAQLEKSRLLSDRFSAERPKGSFSTLEIQRTEQGDSAMYLCASSSGLAGDNEQFFGPGTRLTVL.

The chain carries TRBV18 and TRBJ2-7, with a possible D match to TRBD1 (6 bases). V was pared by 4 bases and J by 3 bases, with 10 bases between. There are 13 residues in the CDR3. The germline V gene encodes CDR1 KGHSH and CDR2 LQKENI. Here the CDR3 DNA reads TGTGCCAGCTCACTGGGACACCTCTACGAGCAGTACTTC. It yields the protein CASSLGHLYEQYF.

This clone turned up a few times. The CDR3 loop is CASSSSGIEAFF. As DNA, the CDR3 is TGTGCCAGCAGTTCCTCTGGGATTGAAGCTTTCTTT. This chain connects TRBV27 to TRBJ1-1; D is uncertain. CDR1 and CDR2 (germline): MNHEY, SMNVEV (reference sequence). This CDR3 comprises 12 residues. Trimming stripped 4 bases from V and 7 bases from J, with 10 bases between.

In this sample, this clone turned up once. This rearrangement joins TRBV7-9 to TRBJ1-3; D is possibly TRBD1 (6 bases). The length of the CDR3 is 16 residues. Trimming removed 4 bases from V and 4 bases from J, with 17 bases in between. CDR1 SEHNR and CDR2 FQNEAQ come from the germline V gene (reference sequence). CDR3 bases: TGTGCCAGCAGCTCAAACTACAGGGTCTCGGGAAACACCATATATTTT. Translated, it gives CASSSNYRVSGNTIYF.

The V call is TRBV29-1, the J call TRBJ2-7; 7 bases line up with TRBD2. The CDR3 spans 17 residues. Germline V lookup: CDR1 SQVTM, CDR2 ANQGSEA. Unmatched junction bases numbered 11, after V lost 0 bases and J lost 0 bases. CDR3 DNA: TGCAGCGTTGAAGAATTACGTCTGGCGGGAGTCTCCTACGAGCAGTACTTC. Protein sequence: CSVEELRLAGVSYEQYF.

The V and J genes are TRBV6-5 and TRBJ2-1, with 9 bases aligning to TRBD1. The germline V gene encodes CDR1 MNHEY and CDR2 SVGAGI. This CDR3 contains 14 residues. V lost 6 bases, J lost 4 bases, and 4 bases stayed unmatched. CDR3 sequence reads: CASSGTGSYNEQFF. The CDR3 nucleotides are TGTGCCAGCAGCGGGACAGGGAGTTACAATGAGCAGTTCTTC.

CDR3 protein: CASSRQGTQETQYF. The CDR3 nucleotides are TGTGCCAGCAGCCGACAGGGGACCCAAGAGACCCAGTACTTC. This sequence joins TRBV7-9 and TRBJ2-5; 8 nucleotides align to TRBD1. Germline V lookup: CDR1 SEHNR, CDR2 FQNEAQ (reference sequence). Trimming cost V 5 bases and J 1 base; bases outside gene matches: 3. The CDR3 has 14 amino acids.

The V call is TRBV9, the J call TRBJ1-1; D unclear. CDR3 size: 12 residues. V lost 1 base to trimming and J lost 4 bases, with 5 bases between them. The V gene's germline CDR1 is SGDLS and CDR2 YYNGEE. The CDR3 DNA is TGTGCCAGCAGCGTATCGGGCACTGAAGCTTTCTTT. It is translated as CASSVSGTEAFF.

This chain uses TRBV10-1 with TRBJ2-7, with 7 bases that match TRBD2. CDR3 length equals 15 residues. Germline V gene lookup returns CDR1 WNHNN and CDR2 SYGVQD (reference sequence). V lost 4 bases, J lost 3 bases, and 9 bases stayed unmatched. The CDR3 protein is CASSAGRELVYEQYF. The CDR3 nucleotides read TGCGCCAGCAGTGCCGGGCGGGAGTTGGTCTACGAGCAGTACTTC.

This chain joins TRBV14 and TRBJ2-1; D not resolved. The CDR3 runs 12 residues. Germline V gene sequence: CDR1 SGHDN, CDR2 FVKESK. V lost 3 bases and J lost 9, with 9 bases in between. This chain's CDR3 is CASSHGFVEQFF. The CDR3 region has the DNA TGTGCCAGCAGCCATGGGTTTGTTGAGCAGTTCTTC.

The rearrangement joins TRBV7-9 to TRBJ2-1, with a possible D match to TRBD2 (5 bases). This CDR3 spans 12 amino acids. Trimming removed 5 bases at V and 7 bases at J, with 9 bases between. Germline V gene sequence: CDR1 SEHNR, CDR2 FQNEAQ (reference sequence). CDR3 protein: CASSRGRNEQFF. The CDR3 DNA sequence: TGTGCCAGCAGCCGGGGAAGGAATGAGCAGTTCTTC.

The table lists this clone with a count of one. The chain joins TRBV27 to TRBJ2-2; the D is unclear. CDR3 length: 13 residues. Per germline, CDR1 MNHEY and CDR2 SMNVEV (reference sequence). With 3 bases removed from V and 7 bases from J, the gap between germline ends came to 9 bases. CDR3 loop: CASSLGYYGELFF. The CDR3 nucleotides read TGTGCCAGCAGTTTGGGCTATTACGGGGAGCTGTTTTTT.

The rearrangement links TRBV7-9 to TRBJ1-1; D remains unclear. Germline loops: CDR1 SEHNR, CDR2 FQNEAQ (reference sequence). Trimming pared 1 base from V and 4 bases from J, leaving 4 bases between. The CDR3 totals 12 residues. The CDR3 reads CASSLVTTEAFF. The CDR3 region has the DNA TGTGCCAGCAGCTTAGTTACCACTGAAGCTTTCTTT. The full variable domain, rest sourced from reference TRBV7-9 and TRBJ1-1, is DTGVSQNPRHKITKRGQNVTFRCDPISEHNRLYWYRQTLGQGPEFLTYFQNEAQLEKSRLLSDRFSAERPKGSFSTLEIQRTEQGDSAMYLCASSLVTTEAFFGQGTRLTVV.

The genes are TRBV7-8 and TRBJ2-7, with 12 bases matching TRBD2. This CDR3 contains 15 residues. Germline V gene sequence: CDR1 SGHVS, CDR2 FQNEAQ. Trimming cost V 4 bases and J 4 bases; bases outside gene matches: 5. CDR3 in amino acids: CASSSGLAGRYEQYF. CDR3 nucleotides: TGTGCCAGCAGCTCCGGACTAGCGGGAAGGTACGAGCAGTACTTC.

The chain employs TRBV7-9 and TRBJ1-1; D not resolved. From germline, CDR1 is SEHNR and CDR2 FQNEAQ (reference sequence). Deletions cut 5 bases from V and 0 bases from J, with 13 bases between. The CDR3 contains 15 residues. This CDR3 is CASSPPLQLNTEAFF. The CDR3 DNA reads TGTGCCAGCAGCCCGCCCTTGCAGCTGAACACTGAAGCTTTCTTT.

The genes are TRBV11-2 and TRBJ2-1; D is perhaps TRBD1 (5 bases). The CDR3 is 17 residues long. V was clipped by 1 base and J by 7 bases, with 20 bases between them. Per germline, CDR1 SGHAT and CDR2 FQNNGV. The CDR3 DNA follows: TGTGCCAGCAGCTTAGGGTTAGGGGCGACTGATCGGAATGAGCAGTTCTTC. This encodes CASSLGLGATDRNEQFF. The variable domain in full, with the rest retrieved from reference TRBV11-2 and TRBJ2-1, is EAGVAQSPRYKIIEKRQSVAFWCNPISGHATLYWYQQILGQGPKLLIQFQNNGVVDDSQLPKDRFSAERLKGVDSTLKIQPAKLEDSAVYLCASSLGLGATDRNEQFFGPGTRLTVL.

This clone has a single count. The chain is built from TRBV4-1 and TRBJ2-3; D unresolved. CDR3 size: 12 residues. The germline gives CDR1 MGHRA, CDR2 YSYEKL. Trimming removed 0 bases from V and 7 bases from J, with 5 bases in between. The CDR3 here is CASSQDRNTQYF. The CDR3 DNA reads TGCGCCAGCAGCCAAGACAGGAATACGCAGTATTTT.

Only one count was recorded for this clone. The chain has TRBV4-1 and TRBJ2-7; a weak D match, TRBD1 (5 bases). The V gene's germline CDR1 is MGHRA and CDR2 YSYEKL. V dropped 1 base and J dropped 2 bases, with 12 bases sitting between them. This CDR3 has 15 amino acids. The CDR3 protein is CASSQVYQGTYEQYF. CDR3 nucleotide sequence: TGCGCCAGCAGCCAAGTCTACCAGGGTACCTACGAGCAGTACTTC.

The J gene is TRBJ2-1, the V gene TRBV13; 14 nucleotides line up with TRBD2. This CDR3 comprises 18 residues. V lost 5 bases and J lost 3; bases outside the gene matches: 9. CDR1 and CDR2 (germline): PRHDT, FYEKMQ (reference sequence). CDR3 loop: CASSLGLAGGVVYNEQFF. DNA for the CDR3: TGTGCCAGCAGCCTCGGACTAGCGGGAGGTGTGGTCTACAATGAGCAGTTCTTC.

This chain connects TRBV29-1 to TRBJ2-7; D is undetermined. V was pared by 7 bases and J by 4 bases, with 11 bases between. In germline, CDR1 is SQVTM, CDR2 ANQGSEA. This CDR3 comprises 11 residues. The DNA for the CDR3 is TGCAGCGCTCTGATAGAGTACGAGCAGTACTTC. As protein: CSALIEYEQYF.